The present T cell receptor (beta chain) was sequenced within a study of cytomegalovirus exposure and HLA in healthy donors. For the study at large: Sequencing of about 179 million T cells in an earlier analysis found 100 million or so unique TCR beta sequences.

The PCR had 60 Vbeta and 13 Jbeta primers. Clones were sequenced by immunoSEQ multiplex PCR, and TCRdb holds only the in-frame ones, with some missing. Of some 150,000 clones listed, approximately 80% are singletons. Among the donors, all were healthy bone marrow donors. This sequence was found in a male donor in good health and CMV-seronegative. Sample: PBMCs.

CDR3 nucleotides: TGCGCCAGCAGCTTGGATTTGTTAGGGGCCGGGGAGCTGTTTTTT. Protein sequence: CASSLDLLGAGELFF. The J gene is TRBJ2-2, the V gene TRBV5-1, with a tentative D call TRBD1 (5 bases). The V and J ends lost 0 bases and 6 bases respectively, with 12 bases between them. CDR3 length: 15 amino acids. The germline V gene encodes CDR1 SGHRS and CDR2 YFSETQ.